The present T cell receptor beta chain was sequenced within a study of shared clonotypes between healthy human individuals. Data came from immunoSEQ multiplex PCR; TCRdb stores just in-frame clones and leaves some out. The table records around 700,000 clones, 72% of them present only once. This CDR3 comprises 11 residues. V was shortened by 5 bases and J by 1 base, with 4 bases between the two germline ends. Germline CDR1 and CDR2: DFQATT and SNEGSKA (reference sequence). The sequenced sample consisted of memory CD4+ T cells sorted from blood. Subset given: CD45RA-negative fraction. This TCR came from a woman aged 25 to 39 in good health. V gene TRBV20-1 combines with J gene TRBJ2-3; D unclear. CDR3 bases: TGCAGTGCTGACGGCACAGATACGCAGTATTTT. As protein: CSADGTDTQYF.